This T cell receptor (beta chain) was recovered during a study of radiation and T cells in renal cell carcinoma. As for time point: blood 4 weeks post-SBRT, at nephrectomy. Treatment reported: 15 Gy SBRT to primary tumor, nephrectomy 4 weeks later. Sequencing was performed with immunoSEQ multiplex PCR; in TCRdb, only in-frame clones are kept and a portion is missing. The data contain about 76,000 clones, about 89% of them singletons. Deletions cut 8 bases from V and 1 base from J, with 8 bases between. This CDR3 has 13 amino acids. Germline lookup yields CDR1 SNHLY and CDR2 FYNNEI. The material sequenced was blood, taken from a patient whose treatment included radiotherapy and nephrectomy. The origin of this receptor is a woman aged 70-85 years with renal cell carcinoma. The rearrangement uses TRBV2 and TRBJ2-2, with D possibly being TRBD1 (6 bases). The CDR3 reads CASRQENTGELFF. For the CDR3, the DNA is TGTGCCAGCCGACAGGAGAACACCGGGGAGCTGTTTTTT. Combining the CDR3 with reference TRBV2 and TRBJ2-2 gives the whole variable domain EPEVTQTPSHQVTQMGQEVILRCVPISNHLYFYWYRQILGQKVEFLVSFYNNEISEKSEIFDDQFSVERPDGSNFTLKIRSTKLEDSAMYFCASRQENTGELFFGEGSRLTVL.